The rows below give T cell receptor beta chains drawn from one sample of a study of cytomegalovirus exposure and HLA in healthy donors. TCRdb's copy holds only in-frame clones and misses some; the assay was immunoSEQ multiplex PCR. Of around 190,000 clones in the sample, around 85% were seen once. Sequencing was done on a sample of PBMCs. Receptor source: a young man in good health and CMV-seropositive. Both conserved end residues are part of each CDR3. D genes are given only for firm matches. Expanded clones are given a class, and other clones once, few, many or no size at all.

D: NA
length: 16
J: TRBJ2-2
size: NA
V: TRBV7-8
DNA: TGTGCCAGCAGCTTCGACGGACAGAGGAACACCGGGGAGCTGTTTTTT
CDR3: CASSFDGQRNTGELFF

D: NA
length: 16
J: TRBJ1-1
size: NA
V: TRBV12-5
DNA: TGTGCTAGTGGTTTAATTGTGACGGGGACAATCACTGAAGCTTTCTTT
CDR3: CASGLIVTGTITEAFF

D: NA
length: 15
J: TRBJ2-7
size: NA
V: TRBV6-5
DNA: TGTGCCAGCAGGGCGACAGGCTCCCCTTCCTACGAGCAGTACTTC
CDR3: CASRATGSPSYEQYF

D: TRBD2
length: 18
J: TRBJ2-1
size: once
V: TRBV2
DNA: TGTGCCAGCAGGGCTACTAGCGGGAGGCCTTCGGGCTTCCGTGAGCAGTTCTTC
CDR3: CASRATSGRPSGFREQFF

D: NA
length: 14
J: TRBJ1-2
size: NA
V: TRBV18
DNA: TGTGCCAGCTCACCAGACAGGTCTTCCTATGGCTACACCTTC
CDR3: CASSPDRSSYGYTF

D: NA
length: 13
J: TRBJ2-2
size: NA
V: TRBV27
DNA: TGTGCCAGCAGTGTACAGGGAACCGGGGAGCTGTTTTTT
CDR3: CASSVQGTGELFF

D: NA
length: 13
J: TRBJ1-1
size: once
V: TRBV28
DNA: TGTGCCAGCAGGCGCGACTTGAACACTGAAGCTTTCTTT
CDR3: CASRRDLNTEAFF

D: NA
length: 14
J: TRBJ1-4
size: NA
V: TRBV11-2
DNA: TGTGCCACCAAAGGGGGGGGTGCTAATGAAAAACTGTTTTTT
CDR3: CATKGGGANEKLFF

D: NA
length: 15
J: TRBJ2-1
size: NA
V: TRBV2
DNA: TGTGCCAGCAGGTACAACCTAGACTCCTACAATGAGCAGTTCTTC
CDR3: CASRYNLDSYNEQFF

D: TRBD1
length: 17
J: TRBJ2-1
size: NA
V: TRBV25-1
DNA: TGTGCCAGCAGTGACGAGGGACAGCCTTCTGCCTACAATGAGCAGTTCTTC
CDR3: CASSDEGQPSAYNEQFF

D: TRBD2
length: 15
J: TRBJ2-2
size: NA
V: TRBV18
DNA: TGTGCCAGCTCACCACAGCGGGAGGCCACCGGGGAGCTGTTTTTT
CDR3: CASSPQREATGELFF

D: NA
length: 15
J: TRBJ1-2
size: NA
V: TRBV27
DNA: TGTGCCAGCAGTTTATCCCGGGGGTCCTTCTATGGCTACACCTTC
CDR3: CASSLSRGSFYGYTF

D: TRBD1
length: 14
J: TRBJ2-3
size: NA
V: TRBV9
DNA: TGTGCCAGCAGCCGGGACAGGAGCACAGATACGCAGTATTTT
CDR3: CASSRDRSTDTQYF

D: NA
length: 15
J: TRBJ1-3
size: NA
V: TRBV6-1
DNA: TGTGCCAGCAGTGAGGAGGTCGCGGCCGGAAACACCATATATTTT
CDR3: CASSEEVAAGNTIYF

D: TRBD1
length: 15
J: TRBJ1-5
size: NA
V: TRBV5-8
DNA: TGTGCCAGCAGCCGTAAAGGACAGGGAAATCAGCCCCAGCATTTT
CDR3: CASSRKGQGNQPQHF

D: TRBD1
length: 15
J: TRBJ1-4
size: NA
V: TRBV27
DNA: TGTGCCAGCAGTCTGACAGGGGCCAGCTATGAAAAACTGTTTTTT
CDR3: CASSLTGASYEKLFF

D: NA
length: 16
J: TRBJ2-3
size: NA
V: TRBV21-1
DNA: TGTGCCAGCAGCAAAGTAGACTACTTCTTTTCCTATACGCAGTATTTT
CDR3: CASSKVDYFFSYTQYF

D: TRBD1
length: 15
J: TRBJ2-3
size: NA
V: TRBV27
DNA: TGTGCCAGCAGTCAACGCAGGGGGAGTGCAGATACGCAGTATTTT
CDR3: CASSQRRGSADTQYF

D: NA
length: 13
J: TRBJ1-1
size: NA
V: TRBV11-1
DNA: TGTGCCAGCAGCTTAGTGGAGTCGGGTGAAGCTTTCTTT
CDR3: CASSLVESGEAFF

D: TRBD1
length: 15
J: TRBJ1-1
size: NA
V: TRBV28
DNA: TGTGCCAGCAGTTCCGGGACAGGGGGGAACACTGAAGCTTTCTTT
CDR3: CASSSGTGGNTEAFF

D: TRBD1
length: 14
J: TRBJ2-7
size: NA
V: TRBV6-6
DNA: TGTGCCAGCAGTCGGACAGGGGAAACCTACGAGCAGTACTTC
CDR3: CASSRTGETYEQYF

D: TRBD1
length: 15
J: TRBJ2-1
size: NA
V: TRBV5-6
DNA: TGTGCCAGCAGCTCGGGACAGACTAACCCCAATGAGCAGTTCTTC
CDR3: CASSSGQTNPNEQFF

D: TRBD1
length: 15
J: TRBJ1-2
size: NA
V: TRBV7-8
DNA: TGTGCCAGCAGCTTCGGGGGACAGATAGACTATGGCTACACCTTC
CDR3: CASSFGGQIDYGYTF

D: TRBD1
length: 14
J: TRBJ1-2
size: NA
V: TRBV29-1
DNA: TGCAGCGTTGAGGACAGGGCTCAGGGCTATGGCTACACCTTC
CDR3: CSVEDRAQGYGYTF

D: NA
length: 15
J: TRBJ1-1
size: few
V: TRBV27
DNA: TGTGCCAGCAGTTTATATCCGGGACAGAACACTGAAGCTTTCTTT
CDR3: CASSLYPGQNTEAFF

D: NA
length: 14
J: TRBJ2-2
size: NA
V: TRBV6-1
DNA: TGTGCCAGCAGTGAACCGGGGAACACCGGGGAGCTGTTTTTT
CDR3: CASSEPGNTGELFF

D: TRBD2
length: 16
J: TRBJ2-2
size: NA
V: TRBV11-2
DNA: TGTGCCAGCAGCCCCGGGACTAGAAGGTTCACCGGGGAGCTGTTTTTT
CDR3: CASSPGTRRFTGELFF

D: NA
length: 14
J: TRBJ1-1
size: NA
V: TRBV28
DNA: TGTGCCAGCAGTGGAGAGGCGGGGAACACTGAAGCTTTCTTT
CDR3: CASSGEAGNTEAFF

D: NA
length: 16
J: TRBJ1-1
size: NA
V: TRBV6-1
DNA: TGTGCCAGCAGTGAATACGGGGGACCGATGAACACTGAAGCTTTCTTT
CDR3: CASSEYGGPMNTEAFF